The rows below give T cell receptor beta chains drawn from one sample of a study of blood T cells in healthy people across ages. Via MiXCR, TCRdb re-called the 5' RACE reads, giving one row per CDR3 protein. The sample has 600,000 to 900,000 distinct CDR3 sequences; roughly 24% are singletons. The data were also submitted as part of a second study, on T cells of mothers and their children.

The sequencing sample was made of blood. Receptors were obtained from a boy younger than 18 in good health. Each CDR3 is given with its conserved first and last residue. A D gene is named only where the DNA matches it firmly. Where a row states a size, it is once, few, many or the class of an expanded clone; other rows omit it.

clone size: NA
V gene: TRBV6-5
J gene: TRBJ2-2
D gene: NA
CDR3 protein: CASCDGRTNTGELFF
CDR3 DNA: TGTGCCAGCTGCGATGGAAGGACGAACACCGGGGAGCTGTTTTTT

clone size: many
V gene: TRBV5-1
J gene: TRBJ2-1
D gene: TRBD2
CDR3 protein: CASSLSGGPYNEQFF
CDR3 DNA: TGCGCCAGCAGCTTGTCGGGGGGGCCTTACAATGAGCAGTTCTTC

clone size: NA
V gene: TRBV10-3
J gene: TRBJ1-1
D gene: TRBD1
CDR3 protein: CAISDEQGTNTEAFF
CDR3 DNA: TGTGCCATCAGTGACGAACAGGGGACGAACACTGAAGCTTTCTTT

clone size: NA
V gene: TRBV2
J gene: TRBJ2-1
D gene: TRBD1
CDR3 protein: CASKYRGRPYNEQFF
CDR3 DNA: TGTGCCAGCAAGTACAGGGGGCGGCCCTACAATGAGCAGTTCTTC

clone size: few
V gene: TRBV20-1
J gene: TRBJ2-5
D gene: NA
CDR3 protein: CSGVYQETQYF
CDR3 DNA: TGCAGTGGGGTGTACCAAGAGACCCAGTACTTC

clone size: NA
V gene: TRBV5-1
J gene: TRBJ2-1
D gene: TRBD2
CDR3 protein: CASSLPSGVNEQFF
CDR3 DNA: TGCGCCAGCAGCTTGCCTAGCGGGGTAAATGAGCAGTTCTTC

clone size: few
V gene: TRBV29-1
J gene: TRBJ2-3
D gene: TRBD2
CDR3 protein: CSFTSGGAIPDTQYF
CDR3 DNA: TGCAGCTTTACTAGCGGGGGGGCTATTCCAGATACGCAGTATTTT

clone size: NA
V gene: TRBV12-3/TRBV12-4
J gene: TRBJ2-3
D gene: NA
CDR3 protein: CASSLESRTDTQYF
CDR3 DNA: TGTGCCAGCAGTTTAGAGTCTAGAACAGATACGCAGTATTTT

clone size: once
V gene: TRBV20-1
J gene: TRBJ1-4
D gene: NA
CDR3 protein: CSTRGGTNEKLFF
CDR3 DNA: TGCAGTACCAGAGGGGGGACTAATGAAAAACTGTTTTTT

clone size: few
V gene: TRBV5-4
J gene: TRBJ2-3
D gene: TRBD2
CDR3 protein: CAGSLLGSGGLPSTDTQYF
CDR3 DNA: TGTGCCGGCAGCCTCCTAGGGAGCGGGGGTTTGCCTAGCACAGATACGCAGTATTTT

clone size: many
V gene: TRBV5-1
J gene: TRBJ2-1
D gene: NA
CDR3 protein: CASSLDRGEQFF
CDR3 DNA: TGTGCCAGCAGCTTAGATAGGGGTGAGCAGTTCTTC

clone size: NA
V gene: TRBV11-2
J gene: TRBJ2-4
D gene: NA
CDR3 protein: CASSSTNIQYF
CDR3 DNA: TGTGCCAGCAGCTCTACAAACATTCAGTACTTC

clone size: few
V gene: TRBV7-9
J gene: TRBJ2-1
D gene: NA
CDR3 protein: CASSLAEGLSYNEQFF
CDR3 DNA: TGTGCCAGCAGCTTAGCGGAGGGACTCTCCTACAATGAGCAGTTCTTC

clone size: few
V gene: TRBV12-3/TRBV12-4
J gene: TRBJ1-2
D gene: TRBD1
CDR3 protein: CASSHRGGGIDGYTF
CDR3 DNA: TGTGCCAGCAGCCACAGGGGGGGTGGTATTGATGGCTACACCTTC

clone size: NA
V gene: TRBV19
J gene: TRBJ2-5
D gene: NA
CDR3 protein: CASSYKGLETQYF
CDR3 DNA: TGTGCCAGTAGTTACAAGGGGCTGGAGACCCAGTACTTC

clone size: once
V gene: TRBV7-9
J gene: TRBJ2-1
D gene: NA
CDR3 protein: CASSLADWYRPNEQFF
CDR3 DNA: TGTGCCAGCAGCTTAGCGGATTGGTACCGCCCCAATGAGCAGTTCTTC

clone size: few
V gene: TRBV3-1
J gene: TRBJ1-1
D gene: NA
CDR3 protein: CASSQQVSHPMNTEAFF
CDR3 DNA: TGTGCCAGCAGCCAACAGGTATCCCACCCTATGAACACTGAAGCTTTCTTT

clone size: few
V gene: TRBV20-1
J gene: TRBJ2-3
D gene: NA
CDR3 protein: CSAKLPSSTDTQYF
CDR3 DNA: TGCAGTGCTAAGCTACCCAGCAGCACAGATACGCAGTATTTT

clone size: NA
V gene: TRBV2
J gene: TRBJ2-5
D gene: TRBD1
CDR3 protein: CASNPGTGMKTQYF
CDR3 DNA: TGTGCCAGCAATCCCGGGACAGGGATGAAGACCCAGTACTTC

clone size: NA
V gene: TRBV10-3
J gene: TRBJ2-2
D gene: TRBD1
CDR3 protein: CAITRTGTNTGELFF
CDR3 DNA: TGTGCCATCACCCGGACAGGAACGAACACCGGGGAGCTGTTTTTT

clone size: many
V gene: TRBV6-6
J gene: TRBJ2-5
D gene: NA
CDR3 protein: CASSPDLETQYF
CDR3 DNA: TGTGCCAGCAGCCCCGATCTTGAGACCCAGTACTTC

clone size: few
V gene: TRBV7-9
J gene: TRBJ1-1
D gene: NA
CDR3 protein: CASSNPDGYTEAFF
CDR3 DNA: TGTGCCAGCAGCAACCCGGACGGCTACACTGAAGCTTTCTTT

clone size: NA
V gene: TRBV20-1
J gene: TRBJ2-5
D gene: NA
CDR3 protein: CSARDNRAETQYF
CDR3 DNA: TGCAGTGCTAGAGATAACAGGGCGGAGACCCAGTACTTC

clone size: NA
V gene: TRBV6-1
J gene: TRBJ1-3
D gene: NA
CDR3 protein: CASSGGTIYF
CDR3 DNA: TGTGCCAGCAGTGGGGGCACCATATATTTT

clone size: few
V gene: TRBV29-1
J gene: TRBJ2-1
D gene: TRBD2
CDR3 protein: CSVDRLAGAEQFF
CDR3 DNA: TGCAGCGTTGACCGCCTAGCGGGAGCTGAGCAGTTCTTC

clone size: NA
V gene: TRBV3-1
J gene: TRBJ2-1
D gene: TRBD1
CDR3 protein: CASSHWDSYQFF
CDR3 DNA: TGTGCCAGCAGCCACTGGGACAGCTACCAGTTCTTC

clone size: few
V gene: TRBV29-1
J gene: TRBJ2-4
D gene: TRBD1
CDR3 protein: CSIWDSTENIQYF
CDR3 DNA: TGCAGCATCTGGGACAGTACGGAAAACATTCAGTACTTC

clone size: few
V gene: TRBV28
J gene: TRBJ2-1
D gene: NA
CDR3 protein: CASFPGVGGNEQFF
CDR3 DNA: TGTGCCAGTTTTCCCGGGGTGGGGGGCAATGAGCAGTTCTTC

clone size: once
V gene: TRBV12-3/TRBV12-4
J gene: TRBJ2-1
D gene: NA
CDR3 protein: CASRGGVGAYEEYF
CDR3 DNA: TGTGCCAGCAGGGGGGGAGTGGGCGCCTACGAGGAGTACTTC

clone size: few
V gene: TRBV7-9
J gene: TRBJ1-3
D gene: NA
CDR3 protein: CASSLFSGNTIYF
CDR3 DNA: TGTGCCAGCAGCTTATTTTCTGGAAACACCATATATTTT

clone size: NA
V gene: TRBV5-1
J gene: TRBJ1-1
D gene: NA
CDR3 protein: CASSLATGRNTEAFF
CDR3 DNA: TGCGCCAGCAGCTTGGCCACGGGGAGGAACACTGAAGCTTTCTTT

clone size: NA
V gene: TRBV7-6
J gene: TRBJ2-7
D gene: TRBD1
CDR3 protein: CASSFGQDVTYEQYF
CDR3 DNA: TGTGCCAGCAGCTTCGGACAGGACGTCACCTACGAGCAGTACTTC

clone size: few
V gene: TRBV18
J gene: TRBJ1-2
D gene: NA
CDR3 protein: CASSLPSQGYGYTF
CDR3 DNA: TGTGCCAGCTCACTTCCTTCTCAGGGCTATGGCTACACCTTC

clone size: once
V gene: TRBV18
J gene: TRBJ2-6
D gene: NA
CDR3 protein: CASLPWGSGANVLTF
CDR3 DNA: TGTGCCAGCTTACCCTGGGGCTCTGGGGCCAACGTCCTGACTTTC

clone size: NA
V gene: TRBV2
J gene: TRBJ1-1
D gene: NA
CDR3 protein: CASSEATWDTEAFF
CDR3 DNA: TGTGCCAGCAGTGAGGCAACGTGGGACACTGAAGCTTTCTTT

clone size: NA
V gene: TRBV27
J gene: TRBJ2-3
D gene: TRBD2
CDR3 protein: CASRPGIAGPTPQYF
CDR3 DNA: TGTGCCAGCCGACCCGGGATAGCGGGACCCACGCCGCAGTATTTT

clone size: NA
V gene: TRBV3-1
J gene: TRBJ1-1
D gene: NA
CDR3 protein: CASSTPGGPTTEAFF
CDR3 DNA: TGTGCCAGCAGCACACCGGGGGGGCCGACCACTGAAGCTTTCTTT

clone size: NA
V gene: TRBV5-1
J gene: TRBJ2-2
D gene: TRBD1
CDR3 protein: CASSSEQGAIPNTGELFF
CDR3 DNA: TGCGCCAGCAGCTCGGAACAGGGGGCCATTCCGAACACCGGGGAGCTGTTTTTT

clone size: NA
V gene: TRBV9
J gene: TRBJ2-1
D gene: NA
CDR3 protein: CASSVVLVSEQFF
CDR3 DNA: TGTGCCAGCAGCGTAGTTCTAGTGAGTGAGCAGTTCTTC

clone size: NA
V gene: TRBV6-1
J gene: TRBJ1-4
D gene: NA
CDR3 protein: CASSPTHLNEKLFF
CDR3 DNA: TGTGCCAGCAGCCCGACACATCTTAATGAAAAACTGTTTTTT

clone size: few
V gene: TRBV4-1
J gene: TRBJ2-3
D gene: NA
CDR3 protein: CASSQGLVEADTQYF
CDR3 DNA: TGCGCCAGCAGCCAAGGACTAGTGGAAGCAGATACGCAGTATTTT

clone size: many
V gene: TRBV5-1
J gene: TRBJ2-2
D gene: NA
CDR3 protein: CASSLSGANTGELFF
CDR3 DNA: TGTGCCAGCAGCTTGAGCGGTGCGAACACCGGGGAGCTGTTTTTT

clone size: NA
V gene: TRBV7-9
J gene: TRBJ1-6
D gene: NA
CDR3 protein: CASSFNRGYNSPLHF
CDR3 DNA: TGTGCCAGCAGCTTCAATAGGGGATATAATTCACCCCTCCACTTT

clone size: few
V gene: TRBV2
J gene: TRBJ2-1
D gene: TRBD1
CDR3 protein: CASRRQGGDEQFF
CDR3 DNA: TGTGCCAGCAGACGACAGGGTGGCGATGAGCAGTTCTTC

clone size: NA
V gene: TRBV6-1
J gene: TRBJ1-1
D gene: NA
CDR3 protein: CASRGGGDDTEAFF
CDR3 DNA: TGTGCCAGCAGGGGAGGAGGGGATGACACTGAAGCTTTCTTT

clone size: NA
V gene: TRBV29-1
J gene: TRBJ2-5
D gene: NA
CDR3 protein: CSVESSETQYF
CDR3 DNA: TGCAGCGTTGAATCATCAGAGACCCAGTACTTC

clone size: NA
V gene: TRBV27
J gene: TRBJ2-7
D gene: NA
CDR3 protein: CASSFGGKNEQYF
CDR3 DNA: TGTGCCAGCAGTTTTGGGGGGAAAAACGAGCAGTACTTC

clone size: NA
V gene: TRBV6-6
J gene: TRBJ2-5
D gene: TRBD1
CDR3 protein: CASRSRTGYEQYF
CDR3 DNA: TGTGCCAGCAGAAGTCGGACAGGCTATGAGCAGTACTTC

clone size: NA
V gene: TRBV11-2
J gene: TRBJ2-3
D gene: TRBD2
CDR3 protein: CASGGGEGTDTQYF
CDR3 DNA: TGTGCCAGTGGGGGAGGGGAGGGTACAGATACGCAGTATTTT

clone size: NA
V gene: TRBV4-1
J gene: TRBJ2-7
D gene: TRBD1
CDR3 protein: CASSQESRAGTGRSYEQYF
CDR3 DNA: TGCGCCAGCAGCCAAGAAAGCCGTGCCGGGACAGGGCGATCCTACGAGCAGTACTTC

clone size: NA
V gene: TRBV5-1
J gene: TRBJ2-2
D gene: TRBD1
CDR3 protein: CASSWTGNGELFF
CDR3 DNA: TGCGCCAGCAGCTGGACAGGGAACGGGGAGCTGTTTTTT

clone size: few
V gene: TRBV4-1
J gene: TRBJ1-1
D gene: NA
CDR3 protein: CASSQNSGGRGMNTEAFF
CDR3 DNA: TGCGCCAGCAGCCAAAATTCCGGGGGCCGGGGTATGAACACTGAAGCTTTCTTT

clone size: NA
V gene: TRBV6-5
J gene: TRBJ2-6
D gene: NA
CDR3 protein: CASSEGLSGANVLTF
CDR3 DNA: TGTGCCAGCAGCGAGGGACTCTCTGGGGCCAACGTCCTGACTTTC

clone size: NA
V gene: TRBV6-1
J gene: TRBJ2-1
D gene: TRBD1
CDR3 protein: CASRPGRTGWENEQFF
CDR3 DNA: TGTGCCAGCCGCCCAGGAAGGACAGGGTGGGAAAATGAGCAGTTCTTC

clone size: NA
V gene: TRBV12-3/TRBV12-4
J gene: TRBJ1-2
D gene: NA
CDR3 protein: CASSPLLAGGPRYGYTF
CDR3 DNA: TGTGCCAGCAGTCCCCTCCTAGCCGGCGGCCCCCGCTATGGCTACACCTTC

clone size: NA
V gene: TRBV20-1
J gene: TRBJ2-5
D gene: NA
CDR3 protein: CSAPGTPGATQYF
CDR3 DNA: TGCAGTGCCCCCGGGACACCAGGGGCGACCCAGTACTTC

clone size: few
V gene: TRBV6-5
J gene: TRBJ2-7
D gene: NA
CDR3 protein: CASSYLARGTTGEQYF
CDR3 DNA: TGTGCCAGCAGTTACTTGGCCCGGGGGACCACCGGCGAGCAGTACTTC

clone size: NA
V gene: TRBV28
J gene: TRBJ2-1
D gene: NA
CDR3 protein: CASSLYGVYNEQFF
CDR3 DNA: TGTGCCAGCAGTTTATACGGGGTTTACAATGAGCAGTTCTTC